The 21 T cell receptor beta chains below were found in one sample sequenced in a study of blood T cell repertoires in COVID-19. Produced via immunoSEQ multiplex PCR; TCRdb's table is partial and in-frame only. The repertoire holds about 530,000 clones, with 85% to 90% as singletons. Sequenced sample: peripheral blood. The receptors shown here come from a woman in her forties or fifties with COVID-19, enrolled during active disease.

The J gene is TRBJ2-7, the V gene TRBV5-1; D may be TRBD1 (5 bases). The V and J ends lost 6 bases and 3 bases respectively, with 13 bases between them. Germline V lookup: CDR1 SGHRS, CDR2 YFSETQ. This CDR3 is 13 amino acids long. In DNA, the CDR3 is TGCGCCAGCAAAAGTGGCAGGGACTACGAGCAGTACTTC. It is translated as CASKSGRDYEQYF.

The CDR3 bases are TGTGCCTGGAGTGGCCACAGGGACACTGAAGCTTTCTTT. Its protein is CAWSGHRDTEAFF. J is TRBJ1-1 and V is TRBV30; D is perhaps TRBD1 (6 bases). The CDR3 consists of 13 residues. Germline lookup yields CDR1 GTSNPN and CDR2 SVGIG (reference sequence). With 1 base removed from V and 3 bases from J, the gap between germline ends came to 9 bases.

This clone was detected only once. The CDR3 here is CAWSVSQYYGYTF. The CDR3 DNA reads as TGTGCCTGGAGTGTATCACAATACTATGGCTACACCTTC. The J gene is TRBJ1-2, the V gene TRBV30; D unclear. The CDR3 has 13 amino acids. Germline-derived CDR1 and CDR2 are GTSNPN and SVGIG (reference sequence). The V end was cut by 0 bases, the J end by 3 bases, with 8 bases between.

The chain uses TRBV11-1 and TRBJ1-1, with D maybe TRBD1 (5 bases). CDR3 length equals 16 residues. V dropped 1 base and J dropped 0 bases, with 12 bases sitting between them. CDR1 and CDR2 from the germline V gene are SGHAT and FQDESV (reference sequence). CDR3 DNA sequence: TGTGCCAGCAGCTTAGGTAGCGGGGGAGTGAACACTGAAGCTTTCTTT. This codes for CASSLGSGGVNTEAFF.

The V call is TRBV5-1, the J call TRBJ2-3, with 8 bases that match TRBD1. From germline, CDR1 is SGHRS and CDR2 YFSETQ. V was clipped by 3 bases and J by 2 bases; unmatched bases: 11. This CDR3 contains 17 residues. In DNA, the CDR3 is TGCGCCAGCAGCTCCGGACAGGGCGCAAGGCCCACAGATACGCAGTATTTT. Translated, it gives CASSSGQGARPTDTQYF.

On this clone itself: This may come from a read error, since a much larger clone is one base off. The rearrangement links TRBV7-3 to TRBJ1-1, with 7 bases lining up with TRBD1. This CDR3 contains 14 residues. The germline V gene encodes CDR1 SGHTA and CDR2 FQGTGA. Losses at the gene ends were 3 bases for V and 1 base for J; bases not matched to a gene: 2. Here the CDR3 DNA reads TGTGCCAGCAGCTTCGGGACAGCGAACACTGAAGCTTTCTTT. Encoded protein: CASSFGTANTEAFF.

The DNA of the CDR3 is TGTGCCAGCAGCTTGGGGACAGAGAACACTGAAGCTTTCTTT. Translating it yields CASSLGTENTEAFF. The chain carries TRBV13 and TRBJ1-1; TRBD1 aligns across 7 bases. V lost 3 bases and J lost 1; bases outside the gene matches: 2. The CDR3 covers 14 residues. Germline CDR1 and CDR2: PRHDT and FYEKMQ (reference sequence).

This clone was detected once. V gene TRBV24-1 combines with J gene TRBJ1-1; TRBD1 aligns across 7 bases. V shed 4 bases and J 3 bases; nucleotides not matched to a gene: 1. Germline V gives CDR1 KGHDR, CDR2 SFDVKD. The CDR3 loop spans 13 amino acids. In DNA, the CDR3 is TGTGCCACCAGTGAGCAGGGGGACACTGAAGCTTTCTTT. It translates to CATSEQGDTEAFF.

This chain connects TRBV6-5 to TRBJ1-2, with 10 positions matching TRBD1. The junction had 3 bases not matched to a gene; V was cut back by 5 bases and J by 0 bases. The CDR3 is 15 residues long. In germline, CDR1 is MNHEY, CDR2 SVGAGI. The CDR3 region is CASSRTGGTNYGYTF. The CDR3, as DNA: TGTGCCAGCAGTAGGACAGGGGGGACTAACTATGGCTACACCTTC.

V usage is TRBV2 and J usage is TRBJ2-2; 10 bases agree with TRBD1. Germline-derived CDR1 and CDR2 are SNHLY and FYNNEI. This CDR3 has 15 residues. J gave up 3 bases and V 6 bases, and 4 bases lay outside the gene matches. The CDR3 sequence is CASRPGTGDTGELFF. CDR3 sequence (DNA): TGTGCCAGCAGACCCGGGACAGGGGACACCGGGGAGCTGTTTTTT. The entire variable domain, with the rest obtained from reference TRBV2 and TRBJ2-2, is as follows: EPEVTQTPSHQVTQMGQEVILRCVPISNHLYFYWYRQILGQKVEFLVSFYNNEISEKSEIFDDQFSVERPDGSNFTLKIRSTKLEDSAMYFCASRPGTGDTGELFFGEGSRLTVL.

The chain has TRBV13 and TRBJ1-1; no firm D call. Between the trimmed V and J ends, which lost 5 bases and 1 base, there was a span of 11 bases. CDR3 length: 14 residues. The V gene's germline CDR1 is PRHDT and CDR2 FYEKMQ (reference sequence). CDR3 in DNA: TGTGCCAGCAGCAGCCGGGTCTCGAACACTGAAGCTTTCTTT. This codes for CASSSRVSNTEAFF.

The chain is built from TRBV4-1 and TRBJ1-5; a possible D gene is TRBD1 (5 bases). The CDR3 spans 14 residues. Germline V gives CDR1 MGHRA, CDR2 YSYEKL. V was clipped by 2 bases and J by 3 bases, with 8 bases between them. CDR3 in amino acids: CASSQRDYNQPQHF. The CDR3 DNA reads as TGCGCCAGCAGCCAACGGGACTACAATCAGCCCCAGCATTTT.

This chain joins TRBV27 and TRBJ1-2; 9 positions agree with TRBD1. Germline V gives CDR1 MNHEY, CDR2 SMNVEV (reference sequence). This CDR3 is built from 14 residues. Losses at the gene ends were 2 bases for V and 5 bases for J; bases not matched to a gene: 3. The CDR3 coding sequence is TGTGCCAGCAGTTTAAAGGGACAGGGATATGGCTACACCTTC. Translated, it gives CASSLKGQGYGYTF.

The rearrangement uses TRBV4-2 and TRBJ2-7, with D maybe TRBD2 (6 bases). V gave up 0 bases and J gave up 4 bases, with 13 bases separating them. The CDR3 has 15 amino acids. In germline, CDR1 is LGHNA, CDR2 YNFKEQ. As DNA, the CDR3 is TGTGCCAGCAGCCAAGAGACTAGTAGGCAATACGAGCAGTACTTC. This gives the protein CASSQETSRQYEQYF.

The V gene is TRBV2, the J gene TRBJ2-7, with TRBD2 as a possible D gene (7 bases). In germline, CDR1 is SNHLY, CDR2 FYNNEI. With 5 bases removed from V and 4 bases from J, the gap between germline ends came to 12 bases. The length of the CDR3 is 13 residues. CDR3 amino acids: CASSYKGGYEQYF. The DNA for the CDR3 is TGTGCCAGCAGTTACAAGGGGGGGTACGAGCAGTACTTC.

The rearrangement uses TRBV9 and TRBJ2-7, with D perhaps matching TRBD2 (6 bases). The CDR3 spans 14 residues. Germline loops: CDR1 SGDLS, CDR2 YYNGEE. Between the trimmed V and J ends, which lost 0 bases and 5 bases, there was a span of 12 bases. Here the CDR3 DNA reads TGTGCCAGCAGCGTAGTAGCGGACCCCCACGAGCAGTACTTC. Protein: CASSVVADPHEQYF.

The CDR3 protein is CASRGQGAGYTF. DNA for the CDR3: TGTGCCAGCAGGGGACAGGGGGCTGGCTACACCTTC. V gene TRBV5-6 combines with J gene TRBJ1-2; 12 bases are shared with TRBD1. The V gene's germline CDR1 is SGHDT and CDR2 YYEEEE. The V segment lost 5 bases and the J segment 7 bases; nucleotides outside the gene matches: 0. This CDR3 region has 12 residues.

This chain uses TRBV5-8 with TRBJ1-5, with TRBD1 matching 8 bases. The germline V gene encodes CDR1 SGHTS and CDR2 YDEGEE. The CDR3 is made up of 14 amino acids. The J segment lost 7 bases and the V segment lost 4 bases, leaving 7 bases of the junction unmatched. This CDR3 is CASSRTGIGQPQHF. The CDR3 coding sequence is TGTGCCAGCAGCCGGACAGGGATCGGGCAGCCCCAGCATTTT.

The chain combines TRBV10-3 with TRBJ2-2, with D maybe TRBD2 (5 bases). V lost 4 bases to trimming and J lost 0 bases, with 12 bases between them. The CDR3 is made up of 16 amino acids. The germline V gene has CDR1 ENHRY and CDR2 SYGVKD. Here the CDR3 reads CAISGTDGANTGELFF. The CDR3 DNA follows: TGTGCCATCAGTGGGACGGACGGGGCGAACACCGGGGAGCTGTTTTTT.

This clone was counted only a few times. Other DNA sequences in the sample encode the same CDR3. CDR3 region: CASSRENTGELFF. For the CDR3, the DNA is TGTGCCAGCAGCCGGGAAAACACCGGGGAGCTGTTTTTT. V gene TRBV5-4 combines with J gene TRBJ2-2; D is possibly TRBD2 (5 bases). Trimming cost V 4 bases and J 2 bases, with 6 bases left between them. The CDR3 runs to 13 residues. From germline, CDR1 is SGHNT and CDR2 YYREEE (reference sequence).

The rearrangement joins TRBV23-1 to TRBJ1-6; D is undetermined. TRBV23-1 is identified as an open reading frame with a role that is uncertain. CDR3 length equals 14 residues. V was clipped by 5 bases and J by 4 bases, with 9 bases between them. In nucleotides, the CDR3 is TGCGCCAGCAGTTTATCAGAATATAATTCACCCCTCCACTTT. The encoded protein is CASSLSEYNSPLHF.